The entry below gives a single T cell receptor beta chain sequence along with its context. The donors were all Caucasian adults (living in Nashville, Tennessee). The sample is drawn from a study of shared clonotypes between healthy human individuals. Some 30,000 T cell genomes (about 0.2 ug DNA) went into each sorted-subset replicate. In the source study's methods: ImmunoSEQ yielded junction-only sequences lacking quality scores, so filtering differed. Method: immunoSEQ multiplex PCR; TCRdb's copy keeps in-frame clones and lacks some. V and J calls and clone size are those listed in that table; D and trimming were worked out from the DNA. The sample includes some 240,000 clones, approximately 65% of them seen just once. The origin of this receptor is a man aged 25 to 45 in good health. The sequencing sample was made of memory CD4+ T cells sorted from blood. The subset here: CD45RA-negative fraction.

CDR3 in amino acids: CASSLGPPSATSTDTQYF. CDR3 coding DNA: TGCGCCAGCAGCTTGGGGCCCCCTAGCGCCACTAGCACAGATACGCAGTATTTT. J is TRBJ2-3 and V is TRBV5-1; D possibly corresponds to TRBD2 (6 bases). The CDR3 has 18 residues. From germline, CDR1 is SGHRS and CDR2 YFSETQ. V was pared by 0 bases and J by 0 bases, with 17 bases between.